The text below deals with one T cell receptor (beta chain). The antigen remains undetermined. The data are from a study of cytomegalovirus exposure and HLA in healthy donors. Study summary: Earlier, some 180 million T cells were analyzed, and over 95 million unique TCR beta sequences were found among them. Study-wide findings and caveats: Later analysis showed TCR association rates varying by HLA locus, highest for DRB1 and lowest for HLA-C. The study assumed roughly uniform donor sequencing depth for presence/absence analyses. Most observed TCR sequences were rare, whereas some public TCRs were detected in many donors.

Germline V gene data show CDR1 as SGHAT and CDR2 as FQNNGV. This CDR3 region has 16 residues. The trim removed 5 bases at V and 0 bases at J, leaving 5 bases unmatched. PCR used 60 Vbeta primers and 13 Jbeta primers. TCRdb keeps only in-frame clones here, not all; method: immunoSEQ multiplex PCR. The data contain roughly 90,000 clones, less than 85% of them singletons. Sequenced material: PBMCs. This receptor was taken from a man between 18 and 29 years old in good health and CMV-seronegative. The J gene is TRBJ1-2, the V gene TRBV11-2, with TRBD1 matching 11 bases. CDR3 coding DNA: TGTGCCAGCAGCCCAGGACAGGGGGCGTCTAACTATGGCTACACCTTC. Its translation: CASSPGQGASNYGYTF.